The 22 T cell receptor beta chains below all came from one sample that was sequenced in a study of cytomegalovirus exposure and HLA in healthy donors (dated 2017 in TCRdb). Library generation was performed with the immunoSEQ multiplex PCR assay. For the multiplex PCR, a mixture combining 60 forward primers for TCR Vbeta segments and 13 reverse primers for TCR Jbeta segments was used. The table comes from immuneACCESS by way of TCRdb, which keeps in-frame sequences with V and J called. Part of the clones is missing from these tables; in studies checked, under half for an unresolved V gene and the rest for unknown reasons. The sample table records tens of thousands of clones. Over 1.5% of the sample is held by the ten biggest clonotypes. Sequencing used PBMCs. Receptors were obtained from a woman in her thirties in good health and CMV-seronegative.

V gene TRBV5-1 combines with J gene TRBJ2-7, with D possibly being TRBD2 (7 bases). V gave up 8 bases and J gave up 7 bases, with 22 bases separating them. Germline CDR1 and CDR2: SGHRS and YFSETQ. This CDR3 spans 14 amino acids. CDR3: CASRVAGASIEQYF. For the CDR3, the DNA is TGCGCCAGTCGAGTGGCGGGGGCCTCCATTGAGCAGTACTTC.

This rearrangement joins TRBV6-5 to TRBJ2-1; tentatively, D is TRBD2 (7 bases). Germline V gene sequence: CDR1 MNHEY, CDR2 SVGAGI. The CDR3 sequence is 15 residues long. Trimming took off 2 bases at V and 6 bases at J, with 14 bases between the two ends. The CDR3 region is CASSYGGGPPNEQFF. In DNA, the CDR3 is TGTGCCAGCAGTTACGGGGGGGGGCCCCCCAATGAGCAGTTCTTC.

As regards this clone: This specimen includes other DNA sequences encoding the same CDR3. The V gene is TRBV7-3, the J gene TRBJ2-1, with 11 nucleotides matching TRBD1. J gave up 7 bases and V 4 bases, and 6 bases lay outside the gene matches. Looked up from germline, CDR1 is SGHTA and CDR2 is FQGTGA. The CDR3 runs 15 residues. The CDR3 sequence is CASSSPGQGGNEQFF. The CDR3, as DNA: TGTGCCAGCAGCTCCCCGGGACAGGGGGGTAATGAGCAGTTCTTC.

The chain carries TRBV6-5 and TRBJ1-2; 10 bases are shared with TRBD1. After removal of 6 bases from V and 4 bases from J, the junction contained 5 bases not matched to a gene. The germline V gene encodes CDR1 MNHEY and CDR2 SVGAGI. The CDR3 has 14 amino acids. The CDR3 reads CASSRDRGVYGYTF. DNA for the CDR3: TGTGCCAGCAGCCGGGACAGGGGCGTCTATGGCTACACCTTC.

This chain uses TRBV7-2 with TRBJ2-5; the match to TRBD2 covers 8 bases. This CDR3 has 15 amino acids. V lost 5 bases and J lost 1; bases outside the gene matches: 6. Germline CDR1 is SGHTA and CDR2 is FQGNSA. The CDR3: CASSPSGGFQETQYF. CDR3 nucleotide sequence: TGTGCCAGCAGCCCAAGCGGGGGCTTCCAAGAGACCCAGTACTTC.

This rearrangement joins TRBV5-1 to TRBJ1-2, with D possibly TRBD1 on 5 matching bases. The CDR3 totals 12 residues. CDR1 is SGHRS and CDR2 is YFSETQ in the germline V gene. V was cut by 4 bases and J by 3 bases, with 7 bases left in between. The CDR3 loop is CASSPQDYGYTF. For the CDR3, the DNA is TGCGCCAGCAGCCCACAGGACTATGGCTACACCTTC.

The DNA for the CDR3 is TGTGCCAGCAGCCATGGAGGGTTGAAGGGCTACACCTTC. Its translation: CASSHGGLKGYTF. The gene calls are TRBV7-3 and TRBJ1-2; no reliable D call. V lost 5 bases to trimming and J lost 8 bases, with 15 bases between them. This CDR3 spans 13 amino acids. Germline V gives CDR1 SGHTA, CDR2 FQGTGA.

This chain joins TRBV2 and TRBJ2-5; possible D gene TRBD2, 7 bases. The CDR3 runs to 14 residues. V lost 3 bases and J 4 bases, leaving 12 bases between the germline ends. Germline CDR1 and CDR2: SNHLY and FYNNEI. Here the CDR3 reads CASSDPGGRETQYF. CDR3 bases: TGTGCCAGCAGTGATCCGGGGGGCAGAGAGACCCAGTACTTC.

The CDR3 reads CASSWTGAGNTIYF. CDR3 nucleotides: TGCGCCAGCAGCTGGACAGGGGCTGGAAACACCATATATTTT. The chain combines TRBV5-1 with TRBJ1-3; the match to TRBD1 covers 9 bases. The CDR3 consists of 14 residues. Per germline, CDR1 SGHRS and CDR2 YFSETQ. Unmatched junction bases numbered 0, after V lost 3 bases and J lost 2 bases.

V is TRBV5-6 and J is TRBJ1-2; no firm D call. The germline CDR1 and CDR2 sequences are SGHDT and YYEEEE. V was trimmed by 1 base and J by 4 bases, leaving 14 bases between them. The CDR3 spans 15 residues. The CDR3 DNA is TGTGCCAGCAGCTTGTGGCAAACACCTGGCTATGGCTACACCTTC. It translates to CASSLWQTPGYGYTF.

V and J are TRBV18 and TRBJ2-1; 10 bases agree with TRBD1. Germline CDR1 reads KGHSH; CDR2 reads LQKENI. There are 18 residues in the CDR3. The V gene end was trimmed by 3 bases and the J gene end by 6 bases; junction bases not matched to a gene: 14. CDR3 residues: CASSPTGGYQVCGNEQFF. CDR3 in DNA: TGTGCCAGCTCACCGACAGGGGGCTACCAGGTTTGCGGCAATGAGCAGTTCTTC.

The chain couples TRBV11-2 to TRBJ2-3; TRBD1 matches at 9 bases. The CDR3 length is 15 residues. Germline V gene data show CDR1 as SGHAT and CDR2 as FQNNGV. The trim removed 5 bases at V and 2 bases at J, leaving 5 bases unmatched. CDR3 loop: CASSPGDRDTDTQYF. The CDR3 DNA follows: TGTGCCAGCAGCCCCGGGGACAGGGACACAGATACGCAGTATTTT.

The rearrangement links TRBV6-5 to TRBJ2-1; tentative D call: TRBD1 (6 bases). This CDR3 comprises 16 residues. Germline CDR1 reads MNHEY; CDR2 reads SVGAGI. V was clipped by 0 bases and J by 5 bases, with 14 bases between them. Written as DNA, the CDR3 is TGTGCCAGCAGTTACTCTGACAGGTTATCCGACAATGAGCAGTTCTTC. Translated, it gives CASSYSDRLSDNEQFF.

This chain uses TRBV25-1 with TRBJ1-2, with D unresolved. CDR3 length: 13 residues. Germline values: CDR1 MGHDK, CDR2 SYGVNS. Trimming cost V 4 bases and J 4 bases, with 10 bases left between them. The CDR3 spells CASSAGVSYGYTF. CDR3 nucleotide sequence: TGTGCCAGCAGTGCGGGAGTCAGCTATGGCTACACCTTC.

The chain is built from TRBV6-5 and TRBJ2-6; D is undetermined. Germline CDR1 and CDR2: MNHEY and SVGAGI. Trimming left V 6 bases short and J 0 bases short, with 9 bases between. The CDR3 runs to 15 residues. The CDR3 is CASSPGTSGANVLTF. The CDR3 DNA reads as TGTGCCAGCAGCCCAGGAACCTCTGGGGCCAACGTCCTGACTTTC.

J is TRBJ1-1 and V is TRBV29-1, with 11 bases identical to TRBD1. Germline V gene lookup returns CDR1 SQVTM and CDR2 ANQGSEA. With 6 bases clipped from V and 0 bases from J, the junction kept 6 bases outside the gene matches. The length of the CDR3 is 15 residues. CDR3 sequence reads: CSVRRDRGLNTEAFF. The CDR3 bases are TGCAGCGTCCGGAGGGACAGGGGGTTGAACACTGAAGCTTTCTTT.

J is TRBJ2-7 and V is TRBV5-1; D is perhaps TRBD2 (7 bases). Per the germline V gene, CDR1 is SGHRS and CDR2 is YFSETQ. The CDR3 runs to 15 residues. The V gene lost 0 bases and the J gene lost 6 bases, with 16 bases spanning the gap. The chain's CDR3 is CASSLEVGGLSEQYF. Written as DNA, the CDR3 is TGCGCCAGCAGCTTGGAGGTGGGGGGGCTTAGCGAGCAGTACTTC.

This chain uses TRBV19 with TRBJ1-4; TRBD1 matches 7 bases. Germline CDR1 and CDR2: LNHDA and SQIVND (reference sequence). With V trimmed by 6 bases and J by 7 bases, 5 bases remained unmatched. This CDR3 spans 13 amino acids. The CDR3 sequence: CASRTDRVEKLFF. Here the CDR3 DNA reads TGTGCCAGTAGGACCGACAGGGTTGAAAAACTGTTTTTT. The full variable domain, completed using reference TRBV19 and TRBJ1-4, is DGGITQSPKYLFRKEGQNVTLSCEQNLNHDAMYWYRQDPGQGLRLIYYSQIVNDFQKGDIAEGYSVSREKKESFPLTVTSAQKNPTAFYLCASRTDRVEKLFFGSGTQLSVL.

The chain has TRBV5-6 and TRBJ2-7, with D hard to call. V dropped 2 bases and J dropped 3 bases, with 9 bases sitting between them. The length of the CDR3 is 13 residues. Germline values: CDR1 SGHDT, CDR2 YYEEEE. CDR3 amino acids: CASSLEPLYEQYF. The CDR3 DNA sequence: TGTGCCAGCAGCTTAGAGCCCCTCTACGAGCAGTACTTC.

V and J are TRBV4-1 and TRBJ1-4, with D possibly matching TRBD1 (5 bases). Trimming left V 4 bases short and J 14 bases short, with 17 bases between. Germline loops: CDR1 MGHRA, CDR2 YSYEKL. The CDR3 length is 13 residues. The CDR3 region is CASSLSSTAALFF. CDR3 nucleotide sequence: TGCGCCAGCAGCCTTTCCTCGACAGCCGCGCTGTTTTTT.

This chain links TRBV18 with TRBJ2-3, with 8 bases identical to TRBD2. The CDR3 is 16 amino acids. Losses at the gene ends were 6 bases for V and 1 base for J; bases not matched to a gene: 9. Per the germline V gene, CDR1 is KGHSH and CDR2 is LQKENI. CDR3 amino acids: CASSLERGGRTDTQYF. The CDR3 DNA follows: TGTGCCAGCTCCCTCGAGCGCGGGGGGCGCACAGATACGCAGTATTTT.

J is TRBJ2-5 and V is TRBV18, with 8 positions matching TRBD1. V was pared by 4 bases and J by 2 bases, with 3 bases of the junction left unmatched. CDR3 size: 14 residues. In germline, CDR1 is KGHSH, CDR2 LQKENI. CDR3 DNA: TGTGCCAGCTCACTACGGACAGGGCAAGAGACCCAGTACTTC. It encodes CASSLRTGQETQYF. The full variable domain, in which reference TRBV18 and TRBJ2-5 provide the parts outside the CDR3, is NAGVMQNPRHLVRRRGQEARLRCSPMKGHSHVYWYRQLPEEGLKFMVYLQKENIIDESGMPKERFSAEFPKEGPSILRIQQVVRGDSAAYFCASSLRTGQETQYFGPGTRLLVL.